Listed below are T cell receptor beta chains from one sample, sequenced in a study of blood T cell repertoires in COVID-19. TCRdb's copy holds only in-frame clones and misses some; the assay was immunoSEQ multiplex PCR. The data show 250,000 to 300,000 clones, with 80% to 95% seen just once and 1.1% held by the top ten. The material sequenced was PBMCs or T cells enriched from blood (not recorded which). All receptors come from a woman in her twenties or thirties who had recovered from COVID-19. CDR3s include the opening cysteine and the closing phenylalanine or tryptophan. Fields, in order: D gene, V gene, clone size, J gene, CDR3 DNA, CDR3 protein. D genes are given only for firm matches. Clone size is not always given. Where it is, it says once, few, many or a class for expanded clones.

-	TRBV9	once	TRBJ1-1	TGTGCCAGCAGCGTAGCGGACACTGAAGCTTTCTTT	CASSVADTEAFF
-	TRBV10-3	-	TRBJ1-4	TGTGCCATCAGTGGTACAGGGCTTAATGAAAAACTGTTTTTT	CAISGTGLNEKLFF
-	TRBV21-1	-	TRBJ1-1	TGTGCCAGCAGCAAAGATGACAGGGGCCCCACTGAAGCTTTCTTT	CASSKDDRGPTEAFF
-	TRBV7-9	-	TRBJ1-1	TGTGCCAGCAGCTTGATATCGGGAACTGAAGCTTTCTTT	CASSLISGTEAFF
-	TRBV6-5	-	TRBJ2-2	TGTGCCAGCAGTTACGGAGTGAACACCGGGGAGCTGTTTTTT	CASSYGVNTGELFF
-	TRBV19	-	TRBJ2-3	TGTGCCAGTAGTATAAGCCTAGTCAGCACAGATACGCAGTATTTT	CASSISLVSTDTQYF
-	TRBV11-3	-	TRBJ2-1	TGTGCCAGCAGCCCGAGCTCCTACAATGAGCAGTTCTTC	CASSPSSYNEQFF
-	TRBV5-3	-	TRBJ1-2	TGTGCCAGAAGCTTGTATGGGAAGCGGCGCGGCTACACCTTC	CARSLYGKRRGYTF
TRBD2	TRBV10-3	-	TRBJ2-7	TGTGCCATCAGGGCGATGCCGGGAGGCCTGGGCGAGCAGTACTTC	CAIRAMPGGLGEQYF
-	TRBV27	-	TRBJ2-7	TGTGCCAGCAGCCTAACCGGGACTGGGCCCTACGAGCAGTACTTC	CASSLTGTGPYEQYF
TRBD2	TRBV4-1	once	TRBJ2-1	TGCGCCAGCAGCCCAAAAGGACTAGCGGGAGCTGAGCAGTTCTTC	CASSPKGLAGAEQFF
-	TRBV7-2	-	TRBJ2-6	TGTGCCAGCAGCCCCAGGGATCCGAGAGGGGCCAACGTCCTGACTTTC	CASSPRDPRGANVLTF
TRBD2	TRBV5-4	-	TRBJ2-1	TGTGCCAGCAGCTTAGCGGGAAGCAATGAGCAGTTCTTC	CASSLAGSNEQFF
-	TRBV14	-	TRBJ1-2	TGTGCCAGCAGCCAGACAGCCTATGGCTACACCTTC	CASSQTAYGYTF
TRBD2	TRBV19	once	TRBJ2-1	TGTGCCAGTAGTCATGCGGGAGCCCTCCGGGATGAGCAGTTCTTC	CASSHAGALRDEQFF
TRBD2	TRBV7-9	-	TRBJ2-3	TGTGCCAGCAGCTTAGTAGGACTAGCGGTGGCAGATACGCAGTATTTT	CASSLVGLAVADTQYF
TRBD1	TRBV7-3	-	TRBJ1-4	TGTGCCAGCAGCGCCACAGGGGCTTTTGGTGAAAAACTGTTTTTT	CASSATGAFGEKLFF
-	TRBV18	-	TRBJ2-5	TGTGCCAGCTCACCAACAGAAGAGACCCAGTACTTC	CASSPTEETQYF
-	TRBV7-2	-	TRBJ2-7	TGTGCCAGCAGCTTCGGAGGCTCCTCTAGGGAGCAGTACTTC	CASSFGGSSREQYF
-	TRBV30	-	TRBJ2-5	TGTGCCTGGAGCGGGAGTGGCCAGACCCAGTACTTC	CAWSGSGQTQYF
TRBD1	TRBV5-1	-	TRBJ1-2	TGCGCCAGCAGCCCTGGGACAGAAGGTTCCTATGGCTACACCTTC	CASSPGTEGSYGYTF
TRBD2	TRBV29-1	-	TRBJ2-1	TGCAGCGTTGAAGTAGGACTAGCGGACAATGAGCAGTTCTTC	CSVEVGLADNEQFF
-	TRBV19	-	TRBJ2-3	TGTGCCAGTAGTAGCGGGACCACAGATACGCAGTATTTT	CASSSGTTDTQYF
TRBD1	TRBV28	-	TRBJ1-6	TGTGCCAGCAGTTCCCGGGACAGGGGCCCTCGGACCTATAATTCACCCCTCCACTTT	CASSSRDRGPRTYNSPLHF
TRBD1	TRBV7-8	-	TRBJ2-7	TGTGCCAGCAGCTTAAGCCGGGACAGGACCCACGAGCAGTACTTC	CASSLSRDRTHEQYF
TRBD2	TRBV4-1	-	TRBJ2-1	TGCGCCAGCAGCCAAGGCGGACTAGCGGGTGTTCGGATTTACAATGAGCAGTTCTTC	CASSQGGLAGVRIYNEQFF
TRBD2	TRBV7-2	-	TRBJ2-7	TGTGCCAGCAGCCTGGGACTAGCGGTTTCTTACGAGCAGTACTTC	CASSLGLAVSYEQYF
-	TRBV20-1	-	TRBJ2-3	TGCAGTGGAGAGCGGCTGGATACGCAGTATTTT	CSGERLDTQYF
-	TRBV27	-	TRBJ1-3	TGTGCCAGCAGAATGGGCGGGGTATCCTCTGGAAACACCATATATTTT	CASRMGGVSSGNTIYF
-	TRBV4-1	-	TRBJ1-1	TGCGCCAGCAGCCAACACTCCGCCAGGGGATCGATGAACACTGAAGCTTTCTTT	CASSQHSARGSMNTEAFF
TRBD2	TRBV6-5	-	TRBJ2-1	TGTGCCAGCAGTTTGATTGGACTAGCGGGAGAAGAGCAGTTCTTC	CASSLIGLAGEEQFF
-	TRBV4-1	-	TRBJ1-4	TGCGCCAGCAGCCCCTCGGGGTTAGCTAATGAAAAACTGTTTTTT	CASSPSGLANEKLFF
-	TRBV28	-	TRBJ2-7	TGTGCCAGCACCTCGGCCTACGAGCAGTACTTC	CASTSAYEQYF
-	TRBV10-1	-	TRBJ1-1	TGCGCCAGCAGTGAGTCTCGAGGGCGAGCTTTCTTT	CASSESRGRAFF
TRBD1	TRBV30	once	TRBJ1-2	TGTGCCGGCAGGGGGGTCAGTAACTATGGCTACACCTTC	CAGRGVSNYGYTF
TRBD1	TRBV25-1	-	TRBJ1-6	TGTGCCACCTCGGGACAGGGTAATTCACCCCTCCACTTT	CATSGQGNSPLHF
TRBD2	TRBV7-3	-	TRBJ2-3	TGTGCCAGCAGCTCCAGTAGCGGGAGAGTCACAGATACGCAGTATTTT	CASSSSSGRVTDTQYF
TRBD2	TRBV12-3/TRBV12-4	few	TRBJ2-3	TGTGCCAGCAGCCGGGACTACACAGATACGCAGTATTTT	CASSRDYTDTQYF
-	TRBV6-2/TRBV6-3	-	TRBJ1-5	TGTGCCAGCAGCCAGCCCCCCAATCAGCCCCAGCATTTT	CASSQPPNQPQHF
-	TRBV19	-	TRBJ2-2	TGTGCCAGTAGTATCGGCAGGGTATGGGCCGGGGAGCTGTTTTTT	CASSIGRVWAGELFF
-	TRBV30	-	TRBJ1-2	TGTGCCTGGAGTACCGGGTATGGCTACACCTTC	CAWSTGYGYTF
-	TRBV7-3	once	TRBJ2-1	TGTGCCAGCAGCTTAACGAGGGAGTCCTCCTACAATGAGCAGTTCTTC	CASSLTRESSYNEQFF
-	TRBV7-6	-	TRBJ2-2	TGTGCCACTAAAGACTACGCCTCTAACACCGGGGAGCTGTTTTTT	CATKDYASNTGELFF
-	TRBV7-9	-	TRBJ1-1	TGTGCCAGCAGCCCGCTAATAACTGAAGCTTTCTTT	CASSPLITEAFF
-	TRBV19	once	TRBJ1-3	TGTGCCAGTATCGAAAGGGAGCACTCTGGAAACACCATATATTTT	CASIEREHSGNTIYF
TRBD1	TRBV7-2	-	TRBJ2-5	TGTGCCAGCAGCGAGGGGGCCTATGGGACCCAGTACTTC	CASSEGAYGTQYF
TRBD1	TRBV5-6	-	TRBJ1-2	TGTGCCAGCAGCTGGGCCCACCTGGACAGGGAGGATGGCTACACCTTC	CASSWAHLDREDGYTF
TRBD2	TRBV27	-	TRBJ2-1	TGTGCCAGCAGTTTATCCCCCGTAGCGGGAGTTTATGAGCAGTTCTTC	CASSLSPVAGVYEQFF
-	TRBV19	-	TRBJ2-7	TGTGCCAGTAGTGGGCTGGACTACGAGCAGTACTTC	CASSGLDYEQYF
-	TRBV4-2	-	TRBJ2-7	TGTGCCAGCAGCCAAGAATTAGCACAGGCGGGATACGAGCAGTACTTC	CASSQELAQAGYEQYF
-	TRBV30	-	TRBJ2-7	TGTGCCTGGTCATCGGGATCCTCCTACGAGCAGTACTTC	CAWSSGSSYEQYF
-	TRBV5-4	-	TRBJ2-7	TGTGCCAGCAGCTTGGTCGACAGCTACGAGCAGTACTTC	CASSLVDSYEQYF
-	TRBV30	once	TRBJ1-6	TGTGCCTGGAGTGTCGTCAGTCCTTATAATTCACCCCTCCACTTT	CAWSVVSPYNSPLHF
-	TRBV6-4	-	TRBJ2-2	TGTGCCAGCACGGACCAGCGGGCCAACACCGGGGAGCTGTTTTTT	CASTDQRANTGELFF
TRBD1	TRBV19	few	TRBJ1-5	TGTGCCAGCTGTTCGACAGGGGGAAATCAGCCCCAGCATTTT	CASCSTGGNQPQHF
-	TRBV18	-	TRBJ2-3	TGTGCCAGCTCGCAAGCACTTTCAGATACGCAGTATTTT	CASSQALSDTQYF
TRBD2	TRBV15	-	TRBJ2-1	TGTGCCACCAGCAGAGATCCGACTAGCGGGGTCCAGGGGTTCTTC	CATSRDPTSGVQGFF
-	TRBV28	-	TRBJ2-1	TGTGCCAGCAGTTTGGCGGGAAGGGGTGAGCAGTTCTTC	CASSLAGRGEQFF
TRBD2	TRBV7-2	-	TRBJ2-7	TGTGCCAGCAGAGGGACTAGCGGGGGCTACGAGCAGTACTTC	CASRGTSGGYEQYF